These 2 T cell receptor beta chains were sequenced from one sample in a study of T-cell reconstitution after alpha-beta-depleted transplantation in children. A library of TCRbeta sequences, prepared with unique molecular identifiers, was generated. TCRdb re-called the PCR reads through MiXCR, storing one row per CDR3 protein. The sample records 550,000 to 800,000 distinct CDR3 sequences, approximately 14% being singletons. The sequencing here drew on PBMCs, taken before TCRalphabeta/CD19-depleted stem cell transplant. These receptors came from a girl aged 2-10 years with congenital amegakaryocytic thrombocytopenia, due to receive a stem cell transplant.

The rearrangement links TRBV4-1 to TRBJ1-1, with D possibly matching TRBD1 (5 bases). The CDR3 is 14 residues long. Between the trimmed V and J ends, which lost 1 base and 0 bases, there was a span of 6 bases. Germline CDR1 and CDR2: MGHRA and YSYEKL. DNA for the CDR3: TGCGCCAGCAGCCAAGGGGGGTTGAACACTGAAGCTTTCTTT. Translation gives CASSQGGLNTEAFF.

This clonotype has a count of ten or more. V usage is TRBV20-1 and J usage is TRBJ2-1, with D maybe TRBD2 (6 bases). Between the trimmed V and J ends, which lost 6 bases and 3 bases, there was a span of 12 bases. In germline, CDR1 is DFQATT, CDR2 SNEGSKA (reference sequence). This CDR3 is 13 amino acids long. In DNA form, the CDR3 reads TGCAGTGCGACTAGGGGCGACTACAATGAGCAGTTCTTC. Translating it yields CSATRGDYNEQFF.